The TCR beta chain under discussion was sequenced for a study of cytomegalovirus exposure and HLA in healthy donors. Across the whole study: In a later analysis, it was reported that the 120 validation repertoires had been produced on the same platform as the 500 to 750 repertoires belonging to the first cohort.

Study observations and caveats: Across donors, most TCRs were seen rarely, yet some public ones were widespread. Some TCR beta chains (164 of them) were listed as cytomegalovirus-associated.

Generated by immunoSEQ multiplex PCR, the TCRdb table keeps only in-frame clones and is missing some. The data contain about 110,000 clones, 85% to 90% of them seen just once; the ten biggest clones take up less than 2.5%. V gave up 4 bases and J gave up 6 bases, with 10 bases separating them. Germline V gene lookup returns CDR1 SGDLS and CDR2 YYNGEE. This CDR3 contains 12 residues. A word on this clone: Antigen: not known.

This clonotype was sampled from a woman younger than 35 in good health and CMV-seronegative. The chain combines TRBV9 with TRBJ1-1; D is unclear. Sequencing used PBMCs. The CDR3 nucleotides read TGTGCCAGCAGCCCCCAGGAATCTGAAGCTTTCTTT. Translating it yields CASSPQESEAFF. Using reference TRBV9 and TRBJ1-1 for the parts outside the CDR3, the full variable domain is DSGVTQTPKHLITATGQRVTLRCSPRSGDLSVYWYQQSLDQGLQFLIQYYNGEERAKGNILERFSAQQFPDLHSELNLSSLELGDSALYFCASSPQESEAFFGQGTRLTVV.